Shown below are 5 T cell receptor beta chains from a single sample sequenced in a study of post-analysis software for immune sequencing data. Antigen specificity for these receptors is unknown. General study findings and limits: Patients showed TRBV5-6, TRBV5-1 and TRBV20-1 among roughly five TRBV segments more frequent than in controls.

Unique molecular identifiers tagged the TCR beta cDNA libraries. TCRdb reanalysed the PCR reads using MiXCR and keeps one entry per CDR3 protein. The sample includes some 700,000 distinct CDR3 sequences, about 60% seen only once; the top ten take about 11%. Sequencing used blood. These receptor sequences come from a girl aged 2 to 9 with multiple sclerosis.

The chain joins TRBV6-5 to TRBJ1-4; D not resolved. The ends were cut back, 0 bases at V and 7 bases at J, with 12 bases in the middle. This CDR3 contains 15 residues. The germline V gene has CDR1 MNHEY and CDR2 SVGAGI. DNA for the CDR3: TGTGCCAGCAGTTACTCGACGGAGGATAGTGAAAAACTGTTTTTT. As protein: CASSYSTEDSEKLFF.

This rearrangement joins TRBV27 to TRBJ1-2; 7 bases fit TRBD1. The CDR3 runs 14 residues. CDR1 and CDR2 (germline): MNHEY, SMNVEV (reference sequence). Trimming took 2 bases from V and 3 from J; bases not matched to a gene: 3. For the CDR3, the DNA is TGTGCCAGCAGTTTAGGGGGACAGTACTATGGCTACACCTTC. Translating gives CASSLGGQYYGYTF.

This rearrangement joins TRBV7-8 to TRBJ2-5; D is unclear. Germline CDR1 SGHVS, CDR2 FQNEAQ. Trimming removed 1 base at V and 7 bases at J, with 13 bases between. The CDR3 spans 14 residues. The chain's CDR3 is CASSLGQPDGTQYF. In DNA form, the CDR3 reads TGTGCCAGCAGCTTAGGCCAACCGGACGGGACCCAGTACTTC.

The chain is built from TRBV12-3 or TRBV12-4 and TRBJ1-2; 7 positions agree with TRBD1. V was clipped by 10 bases and J by 1 base; unmatched bases: 6. The CDR3 contains 13 residues. The DNA for the CDR3 is TGTGCCAACGGGGGACAGCTTAACTATGGCTACACCTTC. Protein sequence: CANGGQLNYGYTF.

The chain joins TRBV10-3 to TRBJ1-5; 7 bases are a match to TRBD1. V was pared by 2 bases and J by 0 bases, with 7 bases of the junction left unmatched. Per germline, CDR1 ENHRY and CDR2 SYGVKD. The CDR3 has 17 amino acids. The CDR3 coding sequence is TGTGCCATCAGTGAGGGGGAAGGGGACAGTAGCAATCAGCCCCAGCATTTT. Protein: CAISEGEGDSSNQPQHF.